This T cell receptor (beta chain) was sequenced during a study of blood T cell repertoires in COVID-19 (dated by TCRdb to 2020 to 2021). Regarding the research as a whole: Samples covering the acute and convalescent phases of COVID-19 were provided by collaborators in the United States, Italy and Spain. The material from the prospective study consisted of cDNA or gDNA derived from T cells, B-cell-depleted T cells, or PBMCs. The dataset comprised deeply sampled blood TCRbeta repertoires from subjects exposed to, actively infected with, or recovered from COVID-19. A freely available public database, intended as a resource for researchers studying the immune response to SARS-CoV-2, is where the repertoires were released. The samples were drawn from two sources: the first 160 participants of the ongoing ImmuneRACE study, and 1,200 or so subjects contributed by 6 global collaborators. Sample metadata almost always included a de-identified subject ID, COVID-19 status, age in years and sex. Where HLA class I and class II types were available, the types were taken from metadata supplied by the sample provider, not from assay-based typing.

Participants in the prospective study were enrolled through a virtual design, were aged roughly 18 to 90 years, and lived in approximately 25 United States geographic areas. In the prospective study, cohorts were assigned on the basis of participant-reported clinical history obtained from a screening survey and a study questionnaire. In the prospective study, mobile phlebotomists collected whole blood, serum and a nasopharyngeal or oropharyngeal swab from each participant. Over a roughly 2-month period, participants in the prospective study had the option of providing additional blood draws and questionnaires. Prospective study blood samples were shipped either frozen or at room temperature before DNA extraction. Taken from cysteine to phenylalanine, the CDR3 has 15 residues. Of the read, only the CDR3 DNA is kept; its 45 bases are in frame from base 1. The germline V gene gives CDR1 as KGHDR and CDR2 as SFDVKD. V sheds 4 bases and J sheds 0 bases, leaving 11 bases between their ends.

In the case of this clone: Its antigen is not yet known. No qualities accompany the bases; no much larger clone lies one base away.

The immunoSEQ Assay, a bias-controlled multiplex PCR, was used to amplify TCRbeta CDR3 regions from genomic DNA. On the study's bioinformatics: Nucleated cell counts per sample were estimated from amplification of reference gene primers within the assay. Sequence reads were collapsed and filtered to measure the absolute abundance of every unique TCRbeta CDR3 rearrangement. For each sample, productive Simpson clonality was calculated as the square root of Simpson's diversity index across productive rearrangements. TCRdb mirrors the immuneACCESS table, restricted to in-frame sequences. Some clones are absent from its copies; in checked studies, under half trace to an unresolved V gene, and the reason for the others is unknown. V and J calls and clone size are given by that table; D and trimming were obtained from the DNA. Recorded for this sample are fewer than 200,000 clones; less than 90% of them occurred a single time. The top ten hold around 1.2% of the sample.

Overall study results and their limits: The amount of clinical and demographic metadata varied by source and participant and was provided uncurated.

This TCR was sampled from a human donor with acute COVID-19. The donor label of this sample is uncertain. Sequencing input: PBMCs or T cells enriched from blood (not recorded which). The sequence is built from TRBV24-1 and TRBJ2-5; the D gene is perhaps TRBD1, on 6 matching bases. The nucleotide sequence reads TGTGCCACCAGTGACGCAGGGGCTTACCAAGAGACCCAGTACTTC. The encoded protein is CATSDAGAYQETQYF.